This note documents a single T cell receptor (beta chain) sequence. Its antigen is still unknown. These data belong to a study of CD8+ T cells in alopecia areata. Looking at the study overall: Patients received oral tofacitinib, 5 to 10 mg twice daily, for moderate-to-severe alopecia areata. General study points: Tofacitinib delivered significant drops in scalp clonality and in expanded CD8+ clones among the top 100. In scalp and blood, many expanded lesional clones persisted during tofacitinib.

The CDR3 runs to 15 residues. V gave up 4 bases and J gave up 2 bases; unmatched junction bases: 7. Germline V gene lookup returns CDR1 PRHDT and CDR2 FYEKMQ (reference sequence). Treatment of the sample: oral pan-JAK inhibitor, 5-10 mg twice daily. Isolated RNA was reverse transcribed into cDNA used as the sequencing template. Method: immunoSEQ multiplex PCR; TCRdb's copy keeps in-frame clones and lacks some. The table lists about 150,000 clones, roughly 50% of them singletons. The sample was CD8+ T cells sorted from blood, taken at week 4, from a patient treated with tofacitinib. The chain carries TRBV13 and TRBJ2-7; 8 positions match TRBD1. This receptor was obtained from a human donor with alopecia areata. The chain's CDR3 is CASSSGQGVPYEQYF. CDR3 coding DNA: TGTGCCAGCAGCTCAGGACAGGGCGTCCCCTACGAGCAGTACTTC.